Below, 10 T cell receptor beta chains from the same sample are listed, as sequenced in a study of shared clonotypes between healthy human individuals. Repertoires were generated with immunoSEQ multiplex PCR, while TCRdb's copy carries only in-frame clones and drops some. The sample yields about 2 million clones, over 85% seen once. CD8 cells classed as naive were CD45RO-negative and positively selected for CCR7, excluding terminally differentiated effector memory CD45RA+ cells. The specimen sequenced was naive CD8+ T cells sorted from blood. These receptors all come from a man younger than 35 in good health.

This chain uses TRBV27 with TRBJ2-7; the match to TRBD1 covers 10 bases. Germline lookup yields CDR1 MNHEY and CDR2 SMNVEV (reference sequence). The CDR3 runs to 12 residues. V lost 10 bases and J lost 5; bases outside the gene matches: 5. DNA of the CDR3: TGTGCCACCGGACAGGGGGGGAACGAGCAGTACTTC. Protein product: CATGQGGNEQYF.

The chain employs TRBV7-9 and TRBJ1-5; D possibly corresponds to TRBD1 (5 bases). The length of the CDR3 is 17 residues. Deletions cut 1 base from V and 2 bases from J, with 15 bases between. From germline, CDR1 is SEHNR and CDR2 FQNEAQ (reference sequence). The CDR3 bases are TGTGCCAGCAGCTTAGAGTTGGCAGGGATCGGCAATCAGCCCCAGCATTTT. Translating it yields CASSLELAGIGNQPQHF.

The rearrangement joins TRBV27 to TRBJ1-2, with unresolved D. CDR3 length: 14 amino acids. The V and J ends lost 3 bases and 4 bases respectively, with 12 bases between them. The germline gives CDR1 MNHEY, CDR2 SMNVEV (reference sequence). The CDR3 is CASSFGTLGYGYTF. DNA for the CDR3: TGTGCCAGCAGTTTCGGCACCCTAGGCTATGGCTACACCTTC.

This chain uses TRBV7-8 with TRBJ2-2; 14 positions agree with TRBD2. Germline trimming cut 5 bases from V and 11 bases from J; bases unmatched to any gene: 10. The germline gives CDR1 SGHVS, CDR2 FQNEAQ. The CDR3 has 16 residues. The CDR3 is CASSHWTSGGPQELFF. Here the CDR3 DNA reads TGTGCCAGCAGCCACTGGACTAGCGGGGGGCCCCAAGAGCTGTTTTTT.

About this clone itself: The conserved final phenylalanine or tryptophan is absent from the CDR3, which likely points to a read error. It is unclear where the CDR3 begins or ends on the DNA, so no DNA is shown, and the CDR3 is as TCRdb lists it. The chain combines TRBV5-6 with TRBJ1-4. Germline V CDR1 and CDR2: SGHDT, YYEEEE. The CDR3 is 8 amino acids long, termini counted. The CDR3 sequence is CASSLALS.

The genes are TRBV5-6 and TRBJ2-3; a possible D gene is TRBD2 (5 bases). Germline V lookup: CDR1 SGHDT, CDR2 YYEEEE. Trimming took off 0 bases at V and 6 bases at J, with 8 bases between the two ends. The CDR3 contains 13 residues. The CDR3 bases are TGTGCCAGCAGCTTGGTCGGGGTGGATACGCAGTATTTT. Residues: CASSLVGVDTQYF.

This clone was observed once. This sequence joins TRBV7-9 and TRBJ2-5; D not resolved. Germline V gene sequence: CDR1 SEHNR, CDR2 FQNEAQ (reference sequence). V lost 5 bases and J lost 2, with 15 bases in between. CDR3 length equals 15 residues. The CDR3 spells CASSGRNPSQETQYF. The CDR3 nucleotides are TGTGCCAGCAGCGGCAGAAACCCCTCACAAGAGACCCAGTACTTC.

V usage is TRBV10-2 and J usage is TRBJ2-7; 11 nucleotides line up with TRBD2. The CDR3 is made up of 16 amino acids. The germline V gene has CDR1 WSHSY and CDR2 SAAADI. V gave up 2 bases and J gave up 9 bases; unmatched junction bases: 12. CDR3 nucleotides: TGCGCCAGCAGTGAGGCCATCTCACTAGCGGGAGAGAGGCAGTACTTC. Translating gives CASSEAISLAGERQYF.

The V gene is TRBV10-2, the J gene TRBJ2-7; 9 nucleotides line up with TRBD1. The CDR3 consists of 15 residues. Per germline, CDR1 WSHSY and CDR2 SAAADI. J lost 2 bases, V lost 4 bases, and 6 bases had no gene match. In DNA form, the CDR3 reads TGCGCCAGCAGTGCCGGGACAGGGCTAACCTACGAGCAGTACTTC. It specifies CASSAGTGLTYEQYF.

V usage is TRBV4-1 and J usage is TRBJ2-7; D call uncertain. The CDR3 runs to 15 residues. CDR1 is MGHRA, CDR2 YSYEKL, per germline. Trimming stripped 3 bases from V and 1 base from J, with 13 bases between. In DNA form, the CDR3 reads TGCGCCAGCAGCCACAGGACGTCGGATTCCTACGAGCAGTACTTC. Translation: CASSHRTSDSYEQYF.